This is a list of T cell receptor beta chains from one sample in a study of blood T cells in healthy people across ages. TCRdb re-called the 5' RACE reads through MiXCR, storing one row per CDR3 protein. The table lists nearly 1 million distinct CDR3 sequences, roughly 47% of them singletons. Sequenced input: blood. Receptor source: a woman aged 55-70 years in good health. Both conserved end residues are part of each CDR3.

v_call: TRBV4-3; j_call: TRBJ2-1; cdr3_aa: CASSQDRTSFDEQFF
v_call: TRBV12-3/TRBV12-4; j_call: TRBJ2-3; cdr3_aa: CASSPETSGSRSSTDTQYF
v_call: TRBV7-2; j_call: TRBJ2-5; cdr3_aa: CASSLLQKTQYF
v_call: TRBV20-1; j_call: TRBJ2-3; cdr3_aa: CSASRSGTDTQYF
v_call: TRBV4-2; j_call: TRBJ2-1; cdr3_aa: CASSQDETGGYNEQFF
v_call: TRBV6-2/TRBV6-3; j_call: TRBJ2-7; cdr3_aa: CASSYNLEGLAGGVPCEQYF
v_call: TRBV28; j_call: TRBJ2-5; cdr3_aa: CASSPGGVETQYF
v_call: TRBV4-1; j_call: TRBJ2-7; cdr3_aa: CASSQDGGGARPYEQYF
v_call: TRBV4-1; j_call: TRBJ2-2; cdr3_aa: CASSRRQGWAGELFF
v_call: TRBV7-9; j_call: -; cdr3_aa: CASSLAMGSGGEQYF